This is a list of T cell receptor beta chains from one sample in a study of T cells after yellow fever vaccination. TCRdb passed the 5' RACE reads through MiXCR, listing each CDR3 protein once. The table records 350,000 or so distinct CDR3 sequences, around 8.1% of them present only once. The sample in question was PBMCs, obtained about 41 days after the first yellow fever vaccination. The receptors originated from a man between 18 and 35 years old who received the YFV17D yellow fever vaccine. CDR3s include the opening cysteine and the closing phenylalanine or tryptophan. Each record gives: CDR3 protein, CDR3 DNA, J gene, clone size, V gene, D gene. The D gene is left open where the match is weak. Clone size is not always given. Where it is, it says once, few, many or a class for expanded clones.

CASSFKDGSYEQYF,TGTGCCAGCAGCTTTAAGGACGGCTCCTACGAGCAGTACTTC,TRBJ2-7,few,TRBV7-2,NA
CASSRTMTEQYF,TGTGCCAGCAGTCGAACTATGACCGAGCAGTACTTC,TRBJ2-7,many,TRBV6-2/TRBV6-3,NA
CASSFPGVPGELFF,TGTGCCAGCAGTTTCCCCGGGGTTCCCGGGGAGCTGTTTTTT,TRBJ2-2,NA,TRBV27,NA
CASSGTDRAYYYYNEQFF,TGTGCCAGCAGCGGGACCGACAGGGCCTACTACTACTACAATGAGCAGTTCTTC,TRBJ2-1,few,TRBV9,TRBD1
CASSPLGGTEGGQPQHF,TGTGCCAGCTCACCACTGGGGGGGACAGAAGGTGGTCAGCCCCAGCATTTT,TRBJ1-5,NA,TRBV18,TRBD1
CCADERLTRNEQFF,TGCTGTGCGGATGAAAGACTAACACGCAATGAGCAGTTCTTC,TRBJ2-1,NA,TRBV20-1,NA
CATPGLAGPAESYNEQFF,TGCGCCACCCCGGGACTAGCGGGCCCCGCCGAGTCCTACAATGAGCAGTTCTTC,TRBJ2-1,many,TRBV23-1,TRBD2
CASSLAPRPNTEAFF,TGTGCCAGCAGCTTAGCGCCCAGACCCAACACTGAAGCTTTCTTT,TRBJ1-1,NA,TRBV7-2,NA
CASSRRNTEAFF,TGTGCCAGCAGCCGCAGGAACACTGAAGCTTTCTTT,TRBJ1-1,few,TRBV9,NA
CASRGEYTGGDEQFF,TGCGCCAGCAGGGGGGAATACACAGGTGGGGATGAGCAGTTCTTC,TRBJ2-1,NA,TRBV4-3,NA
CSAQLDRGPVYEQYF,TGCAGCGCCCAATTGGACAGGGGCCCCGTCTACGAGCAGTACTTC,TRBJ2-7,NA,TRBV29-1,TRBD1
CASSSWGDQPQHF,TGTGCCAGCAGCTCATGGGGGGATCAGCCCCAGCATTTT,TRBJ1-5,many,TRBV7-2,NA
CASSLLMATGGAYNSPLHF,TGTGCCAGCAGCTTATTAATGGCAACAGGGGGCGCCTATAATTCACCCCTCCACTTT,TRBJ1-6,NA,TRBV7-8,TRBD1
CASSIRGAPNTEAFF,TGTGCCAGTAGTATACGGGGGGCCCCAAACACTGAAGCTTTCTTT,TRBJ1-1,few,TRBV19,NA
CAISDPPGLAGGTNTGELFF,TGTGCCATCAGTGATCCCCCGGGACTAGCGGGGGGTACGAACACCGGGGAGCTGTTTTTT,TRBJ2-2,few,TRBV10-3,TRBD2
CASSPLTGHYEQYF,TGCGCCAGCAGTCCGTTGACAGGCCACTACGAGCAGTACTTC,TRBJ2-7,NA,TRBV23-1,NA
CASSQIQGVGTEAFF,TGCGCCAGCAGCCAAATACAGGGGGTGGGCACTGAAGCTTTCTTT,TRBJ1-1,few,TRBV5-1,TRBD1
CASSFGDFYGYTF,TGTGCCAGCAGCTTCGGAGACTTCTATGGCTACACCTTC,TRBJ1-2,few,TRBV5-5,NA
CATSREEGMNTEAFF,TGTGCCACCAGCAGAGAGGAGGGGATGAACACTGAAGCTTTCTTT,TRBJ1-1,many,TRBV15,NA
CASSLEASWGRAKNIQYF,TGCGCCAGCAGCTTGGAGGCCAGCTGGGGAAGGGCCAAAAACATTCAGTACTTC,TRBJ2-4,NA,TRBV5-1,NA
CASSSMGNQETQYF,TGCGCCAGCAGCTCGATGGGGAACCAAGAGACCCAGTACTTC,TRBJ2-5,NA,TRBV5-1,NA
CASGTSATGELFF,TGTGCCAGCGGGACTAGCGCCACCGGGGAGCTGTTTTTT,TRBJ2-2,few,TRBV2,TRBD2
CATSQQVQSIHTQYF,TGTGCCACCAGCCAGCAGGTCCAATCGATACATACGCAGTATTTT,TRBJ2-3,NA,TRBV3-1,NA
CASSFLGQGDGYTF,TGTGCCAGTAGTTTTCTGGGACAGGGAGATGGCTACACCTTC,TRBJ1-2,NA,TRBV19,TRBD1
CASSPDRGRETQYF,TGTGCCAGCAGCCCAGACAGGGGACGAGAGACCCAGTACTTC,TRBJ2-5,many,TRBV7-2,TRBD1
CASSLSDRGRNEQFF,TGTGCCAGCAGCTTATCGGACAGGGGCAGGAATGAGCAGTTCTTC,TRBJ2-1,NA,TRBV7-7,TRBD1
CSARDYRGLAGGFQETQYF,TGCAGTGCTAGAGATTACAGGGGTTTAGCGGGGGGCTTCCAAGAGACCCAGTACTTC,TRBJ2-5,few,TRBV20-1,TRBD2
CASSGWTSGGAYADTQYF,TGTGCCAGCAGCGGTTGGACTAGCGGGGGGGCCTACGCAGATACGCAGTATTTT,TRBJ2-3,NA,TRBV11-2,TRBD2
CASSTGDRVLNEQYF,TGTGCCAGCAGTACGGGGGACAGGGTTTTGAACGAGCAGTACTTC,TRBJ2-7,NA,TRBV5-4,TRBD1
CASSHPTVSSSYNEQFF,TGTGCCAGCAGCCACCCGACAGTAAGTTCCTCCTACAATGAGCAGTTCTTC,TRBJ2-1,few,TRBV5-8,NA
CASRMGQGLNPTYGYTF,TGTGCCAGTAGAATGGGACAGGGCCTCAATCCCACCTATGGCTACACCTTC,TRBJ1-2,NA,TRBV19,TRBD1
CATSRGNDRVLETQYF,TGTGCCACCAGCAGAGGAAACGACAGGGTTCTGGAGACCCAGTACTTC,TRBJ2-5,NA,TRBV15,TRBD1
CASSLPGLVYGYTF,TGTGCCAGCAGTTTACCGGGGTTGGTCTATGGCTACACCTTC,TRBJ1-2,NA,TRBV28,NA
CASSPQGRDATF,TGTGCCAGCAGCCCTCAGGGTCGTGACGCGACCTTC,TRBJ2-1,few,TRBV7-9,NA
CASSLVLAGGHEQFF,TGTGCCAGCAGCTTGGTTCTGGCTGGTGGTCATGAGCAGTTCTTC,TRBJ2-1,few,TRBV5-6,NA
CASKGLAGTNEQFF,TGTGCCAGCAAAGGGCTAGCCGGAACCAATGAGCAGTTCTTC,TRBJ2-1,NA,TRBV12-3/TRBV12-4,NA
CASTDGAGGSQPQHF,TGTGCCAGCACGGACGGGGCTGGGGGCAGTCAGCCCCAGCATTTT,TRBJ1-5,NA,TRBV2,NA
CASGLDRGNEQFF,TGTGCTAGTGGTTTGGATCGGGGGAATGAGCAGTTCTTC,TRBJ2-1,few,TRBV12-5,NA
CASSLESVNYGYTF,TGCGCCAGCAGCTTGGAGTCAGTGAACTATGGCTACACCTTC,TRBJ1-2,NA,TRBV5-1,NA
CASSFSGNPYGYTF,TGTGCCAGCAGTTTCTCAGGGAACCCTTATGGCTACACCTTC,TRBJ1-2,NA,TRBV27,NA